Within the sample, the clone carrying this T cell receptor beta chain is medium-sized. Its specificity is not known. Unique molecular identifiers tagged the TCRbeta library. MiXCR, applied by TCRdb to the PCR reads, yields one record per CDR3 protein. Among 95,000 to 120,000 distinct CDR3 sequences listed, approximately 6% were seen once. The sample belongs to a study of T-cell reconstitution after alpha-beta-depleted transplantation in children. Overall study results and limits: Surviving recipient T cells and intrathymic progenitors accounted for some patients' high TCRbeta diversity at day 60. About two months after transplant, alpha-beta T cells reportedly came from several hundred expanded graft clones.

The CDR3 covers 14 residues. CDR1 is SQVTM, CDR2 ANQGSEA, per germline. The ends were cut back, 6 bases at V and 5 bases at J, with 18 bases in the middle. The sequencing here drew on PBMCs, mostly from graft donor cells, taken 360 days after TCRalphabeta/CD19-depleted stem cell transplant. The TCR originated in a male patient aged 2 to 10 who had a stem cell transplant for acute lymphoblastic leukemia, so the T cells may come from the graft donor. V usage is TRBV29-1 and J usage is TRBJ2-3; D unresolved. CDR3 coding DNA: TGCAGCGTGCCCCGGGCCCCCGTGGGAGATACGCAGTATTTT. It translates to CSVPRAPVGDTQYF.